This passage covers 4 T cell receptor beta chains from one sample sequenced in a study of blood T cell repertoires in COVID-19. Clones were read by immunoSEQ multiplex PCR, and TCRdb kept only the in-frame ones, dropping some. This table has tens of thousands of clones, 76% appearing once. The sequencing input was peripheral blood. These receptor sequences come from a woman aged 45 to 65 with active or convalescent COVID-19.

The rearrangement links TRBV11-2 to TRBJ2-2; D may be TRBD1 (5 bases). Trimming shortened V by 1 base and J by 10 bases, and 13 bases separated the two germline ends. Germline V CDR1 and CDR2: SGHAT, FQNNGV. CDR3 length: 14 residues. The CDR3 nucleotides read TGTGCCAGCAGCTTAGGCACAGGACGAGCGGAGCTGTTTTTT. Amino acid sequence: CASSLGTGRAELFF. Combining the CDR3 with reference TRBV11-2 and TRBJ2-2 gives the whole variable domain EAGVAQSPRYKIIEKRQSVAFWCNPISGHATLYWYQQILGQGPKLLIQFQNNGVVDDSQLPKDRFSAERLKGVDSTLKIQPAKLEDSAVYLCASSLGTGRAELFFGEGSRLTVL.

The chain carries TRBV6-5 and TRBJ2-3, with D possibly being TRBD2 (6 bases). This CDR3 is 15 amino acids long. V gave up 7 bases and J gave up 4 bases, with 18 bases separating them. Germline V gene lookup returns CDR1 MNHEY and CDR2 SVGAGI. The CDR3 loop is CASKPSGGWADTQYF. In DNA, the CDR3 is TGTGCCAGCAAACCGTCCGGGGGATGGGCAGATACGCAGTATTTT.

CDR3 sequence: CASSLDRVNTEAFF. DNA for the CDR3: TGTGCCAGCAGCCTCGACAGGGTGAACACTGAAGCTTTCTTT. This chain connects TRBV5-6 to TRBJ1-1, with TRBD1 matching 7 bases. Germline CDR1 reads SGHDT; CDR2 reads YYEEEE. J was trimmed by 0 bases and V by 4 bases; bases with no gene match: 3. The CDR3 contains 14 residues.

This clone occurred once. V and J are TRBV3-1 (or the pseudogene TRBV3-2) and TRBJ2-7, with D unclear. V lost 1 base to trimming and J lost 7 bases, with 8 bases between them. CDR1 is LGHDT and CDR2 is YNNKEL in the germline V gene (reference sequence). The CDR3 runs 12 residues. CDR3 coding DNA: TGTGCCAGCAGCCAAGGAGTTCTGGAGCAGTACTTC. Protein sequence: CASSQGVLEQYF.